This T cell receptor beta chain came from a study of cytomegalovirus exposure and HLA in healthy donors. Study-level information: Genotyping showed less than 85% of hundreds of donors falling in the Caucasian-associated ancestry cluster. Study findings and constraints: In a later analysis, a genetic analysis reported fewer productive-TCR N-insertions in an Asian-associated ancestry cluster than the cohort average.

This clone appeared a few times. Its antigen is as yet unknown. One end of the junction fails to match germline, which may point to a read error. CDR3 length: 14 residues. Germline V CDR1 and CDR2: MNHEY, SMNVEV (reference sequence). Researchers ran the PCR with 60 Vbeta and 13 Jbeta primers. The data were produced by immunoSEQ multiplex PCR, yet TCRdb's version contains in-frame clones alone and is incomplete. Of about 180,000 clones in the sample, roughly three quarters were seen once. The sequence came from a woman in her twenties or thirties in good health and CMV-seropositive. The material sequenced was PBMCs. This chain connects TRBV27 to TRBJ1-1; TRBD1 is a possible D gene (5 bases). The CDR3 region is CASSGGGGNSEAFF. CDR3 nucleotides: TGTGCCAGCAGTGGTGGTGGGGGGAACTCTGAAGCTTTCTTT.